The source of this T cell receptor beta chain is a study of blood T cell repertoires in COVID-19. Trimming took 2 bases from V and 5 from J, leaving 7 bases between them. CDR3 length: 12 amino acids. Germline V gene data show CDR1 as MNHNY and CDR2 as SVGAGI (reference sequence). Methods used by the authors: Estimated nucleated cell counts came from reference gene primer amplification. Clones were read by immunoSEQ multiplex PCR, and TCRdb kept only the in-frame ones, dropping some. V and J calls and clone size are given by that table; D and trimming were obtained from the DNA. Among about 270,000 clones listed, 84% were seen once.

The chain combines TRBV6-6 with TRBJ2-7; D ambiguous. The sequenced material came from peripheral blood. The clonotype originates from a human donor in a cohort sampled during active COVID-19. Here the CDR3 reads CASSYQINEQYF. The CDR3 bases are TGTGCCAGCAGTTACCAGATTAACGAGCAGTACTTC.